These T cell receptor beta chains were read from a single sample in a study of blood T cell repertoires in COVID-19. The assay was immunoSEQ multiplex PCR, and TCRdb's table has in-frame clones only and misses some. The sample comprises more than 300,000 clones, approximately 90% of which are singletons, and about 1.2% rests with the top ten. Sequencing input: PBMCs or T cells enriched from blood (not recorded which). Every receptor here comes from a young woman who had recovered from COVID-19. Each CDR3 is given with its conserved first and last residue.

V: TRBV28; J: TRBJ2-7; CDR3: CASSLGTGGFRSYEQYF
V: TRBV14; J: TRBJ2-7; CDR3: CASSREFDRERGYEQYF
V: TRBV18; J: TRBJ2-7; CDR3: CASSPPGTGTYEQYF
V: TRBV6-5; J: TRBJ1-1; CDR3: CASSRDRVAFF
V: TRBV27; J: TRBJ1-3; CDR3: CASSPGQGKGWNTIYF
V: TRBV11-3; J: TRBJ2-3; CDR3: CASSLDPRGDTQYF
V: TRBV15; J: TRBJ1-1; CDR3: CATSPYRDSFRNTEAFF
V: TRBV30; J: TRBJ2-3; CDR3: CAWSYGTSDSDTQYF
V: TRBV9; J: TRBJ2-3; CDR3: CASSPHGTATDTQYF
V: TRBV10-3; J: TRBJ1-3; CDR3: CAISRTGGSGNTIYF
V: TRBV7-2; J: TRBJ2-1; CDR3: CASNGGAGEQFF
V: TRBV29-1; J: TRBJ2-5; CDR3: CSAPGQGIETQYF
V: TRBV6-5; J: TRBJ2-1; CDR3: CASSSRLAGGNEQFF
V: TRBV2; J: TRBJ1-2; CDR3: CASSERQGNQGYTF
V: TRBV6-4; J: TRBJ1-3; CDR3: CASRGTASYSGNTIYF
V: TRBV9; J: TRBJ1-5; CDR3: CASSVGGTGNQPQHF
V: TRBV29-1; J: TRBJ1-1; CDR3: CSGWTGGLHTEAFF
V: TRBV27; J: TRBJ1-5; CDR3: CASSFSGSNQPQHF
V: TRBV5-8; J: TRBJ1-2; CDR3: CASSLGANNYGYTF
V: TRBV2; J: TRBJ1-1; CDR3: CASSFRDRAGGGEAFF
V: TRBV6-5; J: TRBJ2-3; CDR3: CASNGLASTDTQYF
V: TRBV11-1; J: TRBJ2-7; CDR3: CASSLRASGAYEQYF
V: TRBV2; J: TRBJ1-1; CDR3: CASIVDSDTEAFF
V: TRBV6-5; J: TRBJ1-2; CDR3: CASTNDGGYTF
V: TRBV5-1; J: TRBJ1-1; CDR3: CASSLTGGQSEAFF
V: TRBV30; J: TRBJ1-2; CDR3: CAVGAGGYYGYTF
V: TRBV6-4; J: TRBJ2-1; CDR3: CASSDSGTGDNNEQFF
V: TRBV5-6; J: TRBJ2-3; CDR3: CASSLSRRDTQYF
V: TRBV5-1; J: TRBJ1-1; CDR3: CASSPGGQNTEAFF
V: TRBV18; J: TRBJ1-5; CDR3: CASSTGINQPQHF
V: TRBV9; J: TRBJ1-3; CDR3: CASSDSLGNTIYF
V: TRBV10-1; J: TRBJ1-5; CDR3: CASRAGSDQPQHF
V: TRBV6-5; J: TRBJ1-3; CDR3: CASSYPAGNTIYF
V: TRBV10-3; J: TRBJ1-2; CDR3: CAIGQEGYGYTF
V: TRBV5-1; J: TRBJ1-4; CDR3: CASSLGGQGKTNEKLFF
V: TRBV7-2; J: TRBJ2-3; CDR3: CASSLSSGPPLDTQYF
V: TRBV11-2; J: TRBJ2-1; CDR3: CASSLTGGRGLDEQFF
V: TRBV5-1; J: TRBJ1-1; CDR3: CASSLQGALFGEAFF
V: TRBV11-2; J: TRBJ2-7; CDR3: CASSSPGGPYEQYF
V: TRBV19; J: TRBJ1-3; CDR3: CASSVLWTANSGNTIYF
V: TRBV5-4; J: TRBJ2-7; CDR3: CASSLSSPSYEQYF